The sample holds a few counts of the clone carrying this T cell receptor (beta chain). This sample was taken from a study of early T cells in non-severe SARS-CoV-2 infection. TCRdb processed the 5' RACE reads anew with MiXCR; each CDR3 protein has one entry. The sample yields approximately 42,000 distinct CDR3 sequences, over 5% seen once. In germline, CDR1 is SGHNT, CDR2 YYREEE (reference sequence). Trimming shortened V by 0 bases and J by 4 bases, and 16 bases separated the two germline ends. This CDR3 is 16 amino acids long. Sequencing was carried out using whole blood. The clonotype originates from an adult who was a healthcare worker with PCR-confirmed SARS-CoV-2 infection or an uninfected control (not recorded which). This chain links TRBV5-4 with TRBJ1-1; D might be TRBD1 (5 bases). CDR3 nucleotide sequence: TGTGCCAGCAGCTTGGGGACGAGCCGCCAGGGCACTGAAGCTTTCTTT. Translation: CASSLGTSRQGTEAFF.